The present entry profiles one TCR beta chain with its context. Germline is not matched at one junction end, which may reflect a read error. The record originates from a study of blood T cell repertoires in COVID-19. About the research overall: Sites across the United States, Italy and Spain contributed samples from acute and convalescent COVID-19. In each case, the material was cDNA or gDNA derived from T cells, B-cell-depleted T cells, or PBMCs.

Original processing methods: Reference gene primers were amplified, and this amplification served to estimate nucleated cell counts. Sequenced by immunoSEQ multiplex PCR; TCRdb stores in-frame clones only, minus some. D and trimming come from the DNA, and the V and J calls and clone size come from that table. The repertoire includes under 250,000 clones, more than 70% of them detected once, and just over 8.5% sits in the top ten. Germline-derived CDR1 and CDR2 are SSHAT and FNYEAQ (reference sequence). CDR3 length equals 16 residues. What was sequenced was peripheral blood. V and J are TRBV7-7 and TRBJ2-3, with TRBD1 matching over 9 bases. The clonotype comes from a man between 40 and 49 years old with active or convalescent COVID-19. The CDR3 sequence: CASSLGLDRGQDTQYF. The CDR3 nucleotides read TGTGCTAGCAGCTTAGGTCTGGACAGGGGACAAGATACGCAGTATTTT.